The 29 T cell receptor beta chains in this list originate from one sample, sequenced in a study of shared clonotypes between healthy human individuals. Profiling relied on immunoSEQ multiplex PCR, and the TCRdb table lists in-frame clones only, not all of them. The data hold some 2,400,000 clones, with roughly 95% observed a single time. What was sequenced was naive CD4+ T cells sorted from blood. Subset defined: CD45RA+ positively selected. These receptors were collected from a man younger than 35 in good health.

This rearrangement joins TRBV7-2 to TRBJ1-4, with 8 bases aligning to TRBD1. This CDR3 spans 15 amino acids. Germline V gives CDR1 SGHTA, CDR2 FQGNSA. The junction had 5 bases not matched to a gene; V was cut back by 1 base and J by 7 bases. For the CDR3, the DNA is TGTGCCAGCAGCTTAGGCGACAGGGGAGGTGAAAAACTGTTTTTT. This codes for CASSLGDRGGEKLFF.

The chain joins TRBV7-9 to TRBJ2-7; no clear D gene. V dropped 2 bases and J dropped 2 bases, with 10 bases sitting between them. The V gene's germline CDR1 is SEHNR and CDR2 FQNEAQ (reference sequence). This CDR3 has 14 residues. The CDR3 sequence: CASSLNQDTYEQYF. The CDR3 nucleotides read TGTGCCAGCAGCTTAAATCAGGATACCTACGAGCAGTACTTC.

With regard to this clone: The junction differs from germline at one of its ends, possibly a read error. The gene calls are TRBV7-7 and TRBJ1-4, with 9 bases lining up with TRBD1. CDR1 is SSHAT and CDR2 is FNYEAQ in the germline V gene (reference sequence). This CDR3 region has 15 residues. This CDR3 reads CASSAGTGMGEKLFF. The DNA for the CDR3 is TGTGCTAGCAGCGCGGGGACAGGGATGGGTGAAAAACTGTTTTTT.

To note about this clone: Within the sample, other DNA sequences also encode this same CDR3. The chain is built from TRBV5-6 and TRBJ2-5, with D tentatively TRBD1 (5 bases). The ends were cut back, 5 bases at V and 2 bases at J, with 10 bases in the middle. From germline, CDR1 is SGHDT and CDR2 YYEEEE. The CDR3 spans 13 residues. As DNA, the CDR3 is TGTGCCAGCAGGAGGCAGGGACAAGAGACCCAGTACTTC. Residues: CASRRQGQETQYF.

The chain combines TRBV15 with TRBJ1-2; 9 bases are a match to TRBD1. CDR1 and CDR2 from the germline V gene are LNHNV and YYDKDF (reference sequence). After removal of 3 bases from V and 4 bases from J, the junction contained 6 bases not matched to a gene. The CDR3 has 15 residues. The CDR3 DNA sequence: TGTGCCACCAGCAGTGGACAGGGGAAGGGCTATGGCTACACCTTC. It yields the protein CATSSGQGKGYGYTF.

This chain uses TRBV7-9 with TRBJ1-6, with no clear D. The ends were cut back, 4 bases at V and 8 bases at J, with 12 bases in the middle. This CDR3 is 14 amino acids long. The germline V gene has CDR1 SEHNR and CDR2 FQNEAQ (reference sequence). The CDR3 loop reads CASSSARNHSPLHF. In DNA, the CDR3 is TGTGCCAGCAGCTCTGCCAGAAATCATTCACCCCTCCACTTT.

The chain links TRBV19 to TRBJ2-5; TRBD1 agrees at 8 bases. V shed 6 bases and J 7 bases; nucleotides not matched to a gene: 7. This CDR3 contains 13 residues. CDR1 is LNHDA and CDR2 is SQIVND in the germline V gene (reference sequence). In DNA form, the CDR3 reads TGTGCCAGTAGAGGACAGGGTGGGGGGACCCAGTACTTC. Amino acids: CASRGQGGGTQYF.

The sample holds one count of this clone. The same CDR3 can be traced to other DNA sequences in this sample. This chain joins TRBV19 and TRBJ1-1; 7 bases are a match to TRBD1. This CDR3 is 14 amino acids long. V gave up 5 bases and J gave up 1 base; unmatched junction bases: 4. CDR1 LNHDA and CDR2 SQIVND come from the germline V gene (reference sequence). The CDR3 sequence: CASSPRQGNTEAFF. CDR3 DNA sequence: TGTGCCAGTAGTCCGAGACAGGGGAACACTGAAGCTTTCTTT.

The chain carries TRBV7-9 and TRBJ1-4; possibly TRBD1 for D (5 bases). The CDR3 is 14 residues long. CDR1 and CDR2 from the germline V gene are SEHNR and FQNEAQ (reference sequence). V was clipped by 4 bases and J by 7 bases, with 13 bases between them. The DNA of the CDR3 is TGTGCCAGCAGCTCTGTACAGGCCGGTGAAAAACTGTTTTTT. Translated: CASSSVQAGEKLFF.

Points on this clone: Other nucleotide sequences from this sample produce the same CDR3. The chain has TRBV30 and TRBJ1-3; D ambiguous. The germline V gene has CDR1 GTSNPN and CDR2 SVGIG (reference sequence). Trimming left V 2 bases short and J 0 bases short, with 8 bases between. This CDR3 is 14 amino acids long. The CDR3 coding sequence is TGTGCCTGGAGTAGAGTAGGCTCTGGAAACACCATATATTTT. This translates into CAWSRVGSGNTIYF.

CDR3 nucleotides: TGTGCCAGCAGCCCTCGGCTCAATGAGCAGTTCTTC. Amino acids: CASSPRLNEQFF. The rearrangement joins TRBV7-2 to TRBJ2-1; no clear D. V lost 5 bases and J lost 6, with 8 bases in between. This CDR3 comprises 12 residues. Germline V gene sequence: CDR1 SGHTA, CDR2 FQGNSA.

The rearrangement links TRBV28 to TRBJ2-5, with D uncertain. CDR1 is MDHEN and CDR2 is SYDVKM in the germline V gene. The V end lost 8 bases, the J end lost 1 base, and 11 bases lay between the germline ends. The CDR3 extends over 13 amino acids. The CDR3 DNA sequence: TGTGCCAGCTCTGAACCGGCCCAAGAGACCCAGTACTTC. Its translation: CASSEPAQETQYF. Supplemented by reference TRBV28 and TRBJ2-5, the full variable domain reads DVKVTQSSRYLVKRTGEKVFLECVQDMDHENMFWYRQDPGLGLRLIYFSYDVKMKEKGDIPEGYSVSREKKERFSLILESASTNQTSMYLCASSEPAQETQYFGPGTRLLVL.

The V call is TRBV18, the J call TRBJ1-1, with D uncertain. The CDR3 sequence is 14 residues long. V shed 2 bases and J shed 4 bases, with 11 bases lying between them. Germline V lookup: CDR1 KGHSH, CDR2 LQKENI. CDR3: CASSPMTQLTEAFF. The CDR3, as DNA: TGTGCCAGCTCACCAATGACCCAACTCACTGAAGCTTTCTTT.

This clone has a single count. The CDR3 nucleotides are TGTGCCAGCTCACCACCCGCGACAGGGGGGAAGCAGTACTTC. Protein product: CASSPPATGGKQYF. The rearrangement links TRBV18 to TRBJ2-7; 9 bases are shared with TRBD1. The CDR3 consists of 14 residues. From germline, CDR1 is KGHSH and CDR2 LQKENI. With 0 bases clipped from V and 8 bases from J, the junction kept 5 bases outside the gene matches.

Of note for this clone: The same CDR3 arises from other DNA sequences in this sample as well. The chain uses TRBV7-2 and TRBJ2-2, with D possibly TRBD1 on 6 matching bases. Looked up from germline, CDR1 is SGHTA and CDR2 is FQGNSA. With 2 bases removed from V and 4 bases from J, the gap between germline ends came to 11 bases. The CDR3 sequence is 15 residues long. The CDR3 DNA is TGTGCCAGCAGCTTACTCGCAGGGGTCACCGGGGAGCTGTTTTTT. Protein product: CASSLLAGVTGELFF.

For this clone: Sequence at one end of the junction differs from germline and may be a read error. The chain recombines TRBV7-7 with TRBJ2-1; 13 bases align to TRBD2. Germline loops: CDR1 SSHAT, CDR2 FNYEAQ (reference sequence). CDR3 length: 16 amino acids. The CDR3 DNA sequence: TGTGCTAGCAGTCTTGGACTAGCGGGAGTAGGGGATGAGCAGTTCTTC. This encodes CASSLGLAGVGDEQFF.

This clone showed up just once. Other DNA sequences of this sample code for an identical CDR3. The chain combines TRBV5-4 with TRBJ2-3; TRBD2 matches at 7 bases. The CDR3 covers 15 residues. V trimming: 0 bases; J trimming: 0 bases; junction bases outside the gene matches: 1. Germline CDR1 is SGHNT and CDR2 is YYREEE (reference sequence). The CDR3, as DNA: TGTGCCAGCAGCTTGGCGGGGGGTAGCACAGATACGCAGTATTTT. Its protein is CASSLAGGSTDTQYF.

The rearrangement links TRBV6-5 to TRBJ2-7, with no clear D. The V gene lost 5 bases and the J gene lost 6 bases, with 20 bases spanning the gap. The germline gives CDR1 MNHEY, CDR2 SVGAGI. CDR3 length: 15 residues. CDR3 sequence reads: CASSGRTMGRAEQYF. The CDR3 DNA sequence: TGTGCCAGCAGTGGTAGGACGATGGGTAGGGCCGAGCAGTACTTC.

V usage is TRBV18 and J usage is TRBJ1-1; D gene uncertain. This CDR3 has 13 amino acids. Germline V lookup: CDR1 KGHSH, CDR2 LQKENI. Trimming left V 0 bases short and J 1 base short, with 3 bases between. CDR3 in DNA: TGTGCCAGCTCACCACCGACGAACACTGAAGCTTTCTTT. Translating it yields CASSPPTNTEAFF.

The chain links TRBV5-1 to TRBJ1-4; 7 nucleotides line up with TRBD1. Trimming at V came to 4 bases and at J to 10 bases, leaving 10 bases not matched to a gene. CDR1 SGHRS and CDR2 YFSETQ come from the germline V gene. This CDR3 is built from 14 residues. Here the CDR3 DNA reads TGCGCCAGCAGCGAGCGACAGGGTTACGGAAAACTGTTTTTT. Encoded protein: CASSERQGYGKLFF. Variable domain in full (rest from reference TRBV5-1 and TRBJ1-4): KAGVTQTPRYLIKTRGQQVTLSCSPISGHRSVSWYQQTPGQGLQFLFEYFSETQRNKGNFPGRFSGRQFSNSRSEMNVSTLELGDSALYLCASSERQGYGKLFFGSGTQLSVL.

The CDR3 DNA reads TGCGCCAGCAGCTCCACAGGGGGCCTTAGCGATACGCAGTATTTT. As protein: CASSSTGGLSDTQYF. The V gene is TRBV5-1, the J gene TRBJ2-3; TRBD1 agrees at 9 bases. Looked up from germline, CDR1 is SGHRS and CDR2 is YFSETQ. This CDR3 has 15 residues. With V trimmed by 3 bases and J by 6 bases, 8 bases remained unmatched.

The chain couples TRBV5-1 to TRBJ2-1; 10 nucleotides align to TRBD2. V gave up 0 bases and J gave up 9 bases; unmatched junction bases: 6. This CDR3 is built from 15 residues. Germline CDR1 reads SGHRS; CDR2 reads YFSETQ. The CDR3 is CASSLERASGGEQFF. CDR3 in DNA: TGCGCCAGCAGCTTGGAAAGGGCTAGCGGGGGTGAGCAGTTCTTC.

Comments on this clone: Other DNA sequences in this sample translate to the same CDR3. The gene calls are TRBV19 and TRBJ1-4, with 10 nucleotides matching TRBD1. Germline assignment: CDR1 LNHDA and CDR2 SQIVND (reference sequence). J lost 7 bases, V lost 5 bases, and 4 bases had no gene match. The CDR3 is 14 residues long. CDR3 bases: TGTGCCAGTAGTGGGACAGGGGTGGGTGAAAAACTGTTTTTT. It encodes CASSGTGVGEKLFF. The full variable domain, completed using reference TRBV19 and TRBJ1-4, is DGGITQSPKYLFRKEGQNVTLSCEQNLNHDAMYWYRQDPGQGLRLIYYSQIVNDFQKGDIAEGYSVSREKKESFPLTVTSAQKNPTAFYLCASSGTGVGEKLFFGSGTQLSVL.

The genes are TRBV29-1 and TRBJ2-1; 9 bases match TRBD2. The V and J ends lost 6 bases and 6 bases, in that order; junction bases with no gene match: 9. Looked up from germline, CDR1 is SQVTM and CDR2 is ANQGSEA. There are 14 residues in the CDR3. In nucleotides, the CDR3 is TGCAGCGTCCCCCGGCGGGGGGGCGCCAATGAGCAGTTCTTC. Amino acid sequence: CSVPRRGGANEQFF.

V and J are TRBV7-2 and TRBJ2-2; 7 nucleotides agree with TRBD2. Unmatched junction bases numbered 3, after V lost 1 base and J lost 1 base. The CDR3 length is 16 residues. Germline values: CDR1 SGHTA, CDR2 FQGNSA. CDR3 protein: CASSLGRTRNTGELFF. CDR3 coding DNA: TGTGCCAGCAGCTTAGGACGGACTAGGAACACCGGGGAGCTGTTTTTT.

This chain's CDR3 is CAILPPGHNEQFF. The CDR3 DNA reads TGTGCCATCCTCCCCCCTGGCCACAATGAGCAGTTCTTC. V gene TRBV7-9 combines with J gene TRBJ2-1; no definite D call. Trimming left V 10 bases short and J 5 bases short, with 15 bases between. Germline V gene lookup returns CDR1 SEHNR and CDR2 FQNEAQ (reference sequence). This CDR3 has 13 residues.

As concerns this clone: The sample holds other DNA sequences that translate to the same CDR3. The chain recombines TRBV7-9 with TRBJ1-6; the D is unclear. The CDR3 has 12 amino acids. Trimming stripped 2 bases from V and 6 bases from J, with 2 bases between. The V gene's germline CDR1 is SEHNR and CDR2 FQNEAQ (reference sequence). This CDR3 is CASSLSNSPLHF. The DNA for the CDR3 is TGTGCCAGCAGCTTATCTAATTCACCCCTCCACTTT.

This sequence joins TRBV7-9 and TRBJ1-2, with D tentatively TRBD1 (5 bases). CDR3 length: 16 residues. Germline V lookup: CDR1 SEHNR, CDR2 FQNEAQ (reference sequence). V was shortened by 2 bases and J by 6 bases, with 19 bases between the two germline ends. The CDR3 sequence: CASSLQLGASGDGYTF. CDR3 coding DNA: TGTGCCAGCAGCTTACAGCTAGGGGCGTCCGGAGATGGCTACACCTTC.

The chain uses TRBV11-3 and TRBJ2-3; D assignment may be TRBD1 or TRBD2 (6 bases each). The germline V gene has CDR1 SGHNT and CDR2 YENEEA. V lost 1 base to trimming and J lost 7 bases, with 12 bases between them. The CDR3 contains 14 residues. The DNA of the CDR3 is TGTGCCAGCAGCTTAGGAGGGGGGAAAAATACGCAGTATTTT. Translation gives CASSLGGGKNTQYF.